This is a list of T cell receptor beta chains from one sample in a study of T-cell reconstitution after alpha-beta-depleted transplantation in children. TCRdb redid the calling of the PCR reads with MiXCR, one entry per CDR3 protein. The sample yields hundreds of thousands of distinct CDR3 sequences, 15% to 20% seen once. The sample consisted of PBMCs, mostly from graft donor cells, taken 360 days after TCRalphabeta/CD19-depleted stem cell transplant. These TCRs come from a boy younger than two who had a stem cell transplant for Wiskott-Aldrich syndrome, so the T cells may come from the graft donor. The CDR3 runs from the conserved cysteine through the conserved F or W. The D gene is left open where the match is weak. Some rows mark clone size as missing; the rest say once, few, many or name a class of expanded clone.

j_call: TRBJ2-5; d_call: -; clone_size: few; v_call: TRBV5-4; cdr3_aa: CASSLAYPAETQYF; cdr3_nt: TGTGCCAGCAGCTTGGCATACCCAGCGGAGACCCAGTACTTC
j_call: TRBJ2-7; d_call: -; clone_size: -; v_call: TRBV7-9; cdr3_aa: CASNRDPYEQYF; cdr3_nt: TGTGCCAGCAACCGGGACCCCTACGAGCAGTACTTC
j_call: TRBJ2-1; d_call: -; clone_size: once; v_call: TRBV7-2; cdr3_aa: CASSQFLYNEQFF; cdr3_nt: TGTGCCAGCAGCCAATTTTTATACAATGAGCAGTTCTTC
j_call: TRBJ1-4; d_call: -; clone_size: -; v_call: TRBV6-1; cdr3_aa: CASSKLTRWNEKLFF; cdr3_nt: TGTGCCAGCAGTAAATTGACAAGATGGAACGAAAAACTGTTTTTT
j_call: TRBJ2-2; d_call: TRBD1; clone_size: few; v_call: TRBV6-5; cdr3_aa: CASSYHGTGGANTGELFF; cdr3_nt: TGTGCCAGCAGTTACCATGGGACAGGGGGCGCGAACACCGGGGAGCTGTTTTTT
j_call: TRBJ2-5; d_call: -; clone_size: -; v_call: TRBV9; cdr3_aa: CASSVGAVRGETQYF; cdr3_nt: TGTGCCAGCAGCGTAGGAGCGGTCAGGGGAGAGACCCAGTACTTC
j_call: TRBJ2-7; d_call: -; clone_size: -; v_call: TRBV29-1; cdr3_aa: CSVVLGPGYEQYF; cdr3_nt: TGCAGCGTTGTCTTAGGACCTGGCTACGAGCAGTACTTC
j_call: TRBJ2-3; d_call: TRBD2; clone_size: many; v_call: TRBV6-5; cdr3_aa: CASSYWASGRTDTQYF; cdr3_nt: TGTGCCAGCAGTTACTGGGCTAGCGGGAGAACAGATACGCAGTATTTT
j_call: TRBJ2-7; d_call: -; clone_size: -; v_call: TRBV12-3/TRBV12-4; cdr3_aa: CASSFLLGYEQYF; cdr3_nt: TGTGCCAGCAGTTTTCTCCTAGGCTACGAGCAGTACTTC
j_call: TRBJ1-1; d_call: -; clone_size: -; v_call: TRBV7-9; cdr3_aa: CASSLDGNIEAFF; cdr3_nt: TGTGCCAGCAGCTTAGACGGGAACATTGAAGCTTTCTTT
j_call: TRBJ1-1; d_call: -; clone_size: -; v_call: TRBV20-1; cdr3_aa: CSAKNWRVAFF; cdr3_nt: TGCAGTGCTAAGAATTGGCGGGTAGCTTTCTTT
j_call: TRBJ2-5; d_call: TRBD2; clone_size: few; v_call: TRBV11-1; cdr3_aa: CASSEPRTSGSPGQETQYF; cdr3_nt: TGTGCCAGCAGCGAACCCCGGACTAGCGGGAGCCCCGGACAAGAGACCCAGTACTTC
j_call: TRBJ1-2; d_call: TRBD1; clone_size: -; v_call: TRBV2; cdr3_aa: CATIWDREYGYTF; cdr3_nt: TGTGCCACCATTTGGGACAGGGAGTATGGCTACACCTTC
j_call: TRBJ2-1; d_call: TRBD2; clone_size: -; v_call: TRBV10-3; cdr3_aa: CAISQHGDYPSYNEQFF; cdr3_nt: TGTGCCATCAGTCAACATGGGGACTACCCTTCCTACAATGAGCAGTTCTTC
j_call: TRBJ2-3; d_call: -; clone_size: few; v_call: TRBV6-5; cdr3_aa: CASSSRPCGATDTQYF; cdr3_nt: TGTGCCAGCAGTTCGAGACCTTGCGGGGCTACAGATACGCAGTATTTT
j_call: TRBJ2-3; d_call: -; clone_size: many; v_call: TRBV5-1; cdr3_aa: CASSLASETDTQYF; cdr3_nt: TGCGCCAGCAGCTTGGCCTCGGAGACAGATACGCAGTATTTT
j_call: TRBJ2-3; d_call: -; clone_size: -; v_call: TRBV5-5; cdr3_aa: CANRTGDTDTQYF; cdr3_nt: TGTGCCAACCGAACGGGGGACACAGATACGCAGTATTTT
j_call: TRBJ2-1; d_call: -; clone_size: -; v_call: TRBV3-1; cdr3_aa: CASSQALATLIRGYNEQFF; cdr3_nt: TGTGCCAGCAGCCAAGCCCTAGCGACCCTGATTAGGGGCTACAATGAGCAGTTCTTC
j_call: TRBJ2-2; d_call: -; clone_size: few; v_call: TRBV10-3; cdr3_aa: CAISNPLSAELFF; cdr3_nt: TGTGCCATCAGTAACCCCCTGTCCGCGGAGCTGTTTTTT
j_call: TRBJ2-3; d_call: TRBD1; clone_size: -; v_call: TRBV4-1; cdr3_aa: CASSHGQVLTDTQYF; cdr3_nt: TGCGCCAGCAGCCACGGACAGGTTCTCACAGATACGCAGTATTTT
j_call: TRBJ1-4; d_call: -; clone_size: few; v_call: TRBV10-3; cdr3_aa: CAISAASNEKLFF; cdr3_nt: TGTGCCATCAGTGCAGCGAGTAATGAAAAACTGTTTTTT
j_call: TRBJ2-7; d_call: -; clone_size: few; v_call: TRBV12-3/TRBV12-4; cdr3_aa: CASSLSPGEQYF; cdr3_nt: TGTGCCAGCAGTTTATCGCCGGGGGAGCAGTACTTC
j_call: TRBJ2-7; d_call: -; clone_size: few; v_call: TRBV7-9; cdr3_aa: CASSLDLDEQYF; cdr3_nt: TGTGCCAGCAGCCTTGATTTGGACGAGCAGTACTTC
j_call: TRBJ2-1; d_call: TRBD2; clone_size: few; v_call: TRBV7-2; cdr3_aa: CASSLVWASGVYNEQFF; cdr3_nt: TGTGCCAGCAGCTTAGTCTGGGCTAGCGGGGTTTACAATGAGCAGTTCTTC
j_call: TRBJ2-5; d_call: TRBD2; clone_size: -; v_call: TRBV5-6; cdr3_aa: CASSLRLAGVETQYF; cdr3_nt: TGTGCCAGCAGCTTGAGACTAGCGGGCGTGGAGACCCAGTACTTC
j_call: TRBJ2-2; d_call: TRBD1; clone_size: -; v_call: TRBV24-1; cdr3_aa: CATSESGTVSTGELFF; cdr3_nt: TGTGCCACCAGTGAGTCCGGGACAGTCTCCACCGGGGAGCTGTTTTTT
j_call: TRBJ1-5; d_call: -; clone_size: -; v_call: TRBV9; cdr3_aa: CASSVATNQPQHF; cdr3_nt: TGTGCCAGCAGCGTAGCTACGAATCAGCCCCAGCATTTT
j_call: TRBJ2-7; d_call: TRBD2; clone_size: few; v_call: TRBV11-2; cdr3_aa: CASSPGTIWDYEQYF; cdr3_nt: TGTGCCAGCAGCCCAGGGACTATCTGGGACTACGAGCAGTACTTC
j_call: TRBJ2-7; d_call: TRBD2; clone_size: few; v_call: TRBV12-3/TRBV12-4; cdr3_aa: CASSLNTGTTYEQYF; cdr3_nt: TGTGCCAGCAGTTTAAATACCGGGACTACCTACGAGCAGTACTTC